Listed here is a single T cell receptor delta chain. Its antigen remains unknown. The protein in TCRdb stems from a much larger clone and differs at residue 13 from this DNA's translation, likely a read error; here the protein is translated from the DNA. The record originates from a study of γδ T cells in repeated Plasmodium falciparum infection. TCRdb repeated clone calling on the multiplex PCR reads with CATT. The table includes tens of thousands of delta-chain clones, around 1.7% detected once. Trimming cost V 0 bases and J 0 bases, with 23 bases left between them. The germline V gene encodes CDR1 TSWWSYY and CDR2 QGS. The CDR3 loop spans 20 amino acids. Broader study findings: Malian donors came from one small rural village, predominantly one ethnic group.

Flow sorting of PBMC yielded separate Vgamma9/Vdelta2+ and Vdelta2-negative gammadelta T cell populations for bulk repertoire analysis. Sequencing used gamma-delta T cells from blood. The receptor was derived from a pool of human donors (malaria-infected and uninfected, not separated). The chain uses TRDV1 and TRDJ1; D might be TRDD3 (6 bases). The DNA for the CDR3 is TGTGCTCTTGGGGAACTTCCCAGGGGGGGGACCACTAGGTACACCGATAAACTCATCTTT. This gives the protein CALGELPRGGTTRYTDKLIF.